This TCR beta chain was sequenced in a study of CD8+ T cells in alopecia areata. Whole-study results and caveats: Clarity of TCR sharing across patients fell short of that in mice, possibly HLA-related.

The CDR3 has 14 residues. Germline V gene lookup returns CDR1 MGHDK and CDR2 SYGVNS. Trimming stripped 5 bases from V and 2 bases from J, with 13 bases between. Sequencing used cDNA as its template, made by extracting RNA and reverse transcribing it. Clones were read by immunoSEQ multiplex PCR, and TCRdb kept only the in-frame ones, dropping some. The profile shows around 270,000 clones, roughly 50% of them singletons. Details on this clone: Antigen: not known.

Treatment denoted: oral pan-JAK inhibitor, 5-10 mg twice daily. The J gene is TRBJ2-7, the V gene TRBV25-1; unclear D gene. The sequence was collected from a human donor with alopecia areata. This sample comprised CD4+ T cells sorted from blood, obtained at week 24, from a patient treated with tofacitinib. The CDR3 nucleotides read TGTGCCAGCAGTCCCCCCTGGCCACCCTACGAGCAGTACTTC. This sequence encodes CASSPPWPPYEQYF.